Each of the 9 T cell receptor beta chains below was sequenced from the same sample in a study of response to subunit inactivated influenza vaccine. Via MiXCR, TCRdb re-called the RT-PCR reads, giving one row per CDR3 protein. The data hold 500,000 or so distinct CDR3 sequences, with 15% to 20% observed a single time. Sequences were derived from CD4+ T cells sorted from PBMCs, sampled about 24 months after vaccination. Receptors originate from a man aged 50 to 69 who received an inactivated influenza vaccine.

The chain uses TRBV5-1 and TRBJ1-1; unclear D gene. This CDR3 has 15 residues. The V end lost 0 bases, the J end lost 0 bases, and 9 bases lay between the germline ends. Per germline, CDR1 SGHRS and CDR2 YFSETQ. The CDR3 sequence is CASSLAVEVNTEAFF. CDR3 sequence (DNA): TGCGCCAGCAGCTTGGCCGTGGAGGTGAACACTGAAGCTTTCTTT.

The sample holds a few counts of this clonotype. The CDR3 protein is CSARPLAGPSSYNEQFF. As DNA, the CDR3 is TGCAGTGCTAGACCACTAGCGGGTCCGAGCTCCTACAATGAGCAGTTCTTC. The chain employs TRBV20-1 and TRBJ2-1; 9 bases map to TRBD2. This CDR3 comprises 17 residues. Trimming cost V 2 bases and J 0 bases; bases outside gene matches: 8. Germline V lookup: CDR1 DFQATT, CDR2 SNEGSKA (reference sequence).

J is TRBJ1-2 and V is TRBV4-3, with TRBD1 identical over 7 bases. Germline lookup yields CDR1 LGHNA and CDR2 YSLEER. V gave up 0 bases and J gave up 7 bases; unmatched junction bases: 11. The CDR3 has 16 amino acids. The CDR3 sequence is CASSQDPGQVGFGYTF. DNA of the CDR3: TGCGCCAGCAGCCAAGACCCTGGACAGGTTGGCTTTGGCTACACCTTC.

This clonotype was picked up a small number of times. The chain uses TRBV6-1 and TRBJ2-1; TRBD2 aligns across 7 bases. Germline assignment: CDR1 MNHNS and CDR2 SASEGT. The CDR3 has 14 residues. J was trimmed by 7 bases and V by 6 bases; bases with no gene match: 9. CDR3 sequence reads: CASSQPGGTNEQFF. The CDR3 nucleotides are TGTGCCAGCAGCCAGCCCGGGGGGACGAATGAGCAGTTCTTC.

This clonotype was observed a few times. V usage is TRBV5-1 and J usage is TRBJ1-5; D uncertain. CDR1 SGHRS and CDR2 YFSETQ come from the germline V gene. V was clipped by 1 base and J by 9 bases, with 2 bases between them. The CDR3 length is 10 residues. CDR3 residues: CASSLSPQHF. DNA of the CDR3: TGCGCCAGCAGCTTGTCGCCCCAGCATTTT.

The chain links TRBV10-2 to TRBJ2-7, with TRBD2 identical over 9 bases. V was clipped by 3 bases and J by 1 base; unmatched bases: 1. The CDR3 extends over 14 amino acids. Germline CDR1 reads WSHSY; CDR2 reads SAAADI. CDR3 nucleotide sequence: TGCGCCAGCAGTGACGGACTAGCGTCCTACGAGCAGTACTTC. Protein sequence: CASSDGLASYEQYF.

This clonotype was found a few times. The rearrangement links TRBV20-1 to TRBJ2-2; TRBD1 agrees at 11 bases. CDR3 length equals 14 residues. Unmatched junction bases numbered 2, after V lost 6 bases and J lost 2 bases. Germline CDR1 is DFQATT and CDR2 is SNEGSKA (reference sequence). CDR3 sequence reads: CSARTGGNTGELFF. CDR3 DNA: TGCAGTGCGCGGACAGGGGGCAACACCGGGGAGCTGTTTTTT.

This clonotype has only a few counts. The chain links TRBV6-5 to TRBJ2-1; D is uncertain. The V gene's germline CDR1 is MNHEY and CDR2 SVGAGI. V was trimmed by 2 bases and J by 5 bases, leaving 19 bases between them. This CDR3 has 17 residues. The CDR3 nucleotides are TGTGCCAGCAGTTACACCCCCCCCCAGGTCCTCCACAATGAGCAGTTCTTC. Its protein is CASSYTPPQVLHNEQFF.

This clonotype was seen more than once but under ten times. The rearrangement joins TRBV12-3 or TRBV12-4 to TRBJ2-3; D is perhaps TRBD2 (6 bases). Trimming removed 5 bases at V and 2 bases at J, with 14 bases between. The CDR3 runs to 15 residues. DNA of the CDR3: TGTGCCAGCAGTCCAGCGGGTAGCCCCACAGATACGCAGTATTTT. It is translated as CASSPAGSPTDTQYF.